The present T cell receptor (beta chain) was sequenced within a study of blood T cell repertoires in COVID-19. Whole-study context: Spain, Italy and the United States supplied samples that represented acute and convalescent COVID-19. T cells, B-cell-depleted T cells, or PBMCs supplied cDNA or gDNA.

As handled by the study authors: Amplification from reference gene primers served as the basis for estimated nucleated cell counts. Repertoires were generated with immunoSEQ multiplex PCR, while TCRdb's copy carries only in-frame clones and drops some. That table is the source of V, J and clone size, and D and trimming were worked out from the DNA. Found here are 150,000 to 200,000 clones, more than 75% of them singletons; the top ten hold roughly a sixth. The CDR3 covers 15 residues. Per germline, CDR1 SGHTA and CDR2 FQGNSA. Between the trimmed V and J ends, which lost 1 base and 4 bases, there was a span of 11 bases.

V is TRBV7-2 and J is TRBJ1-5; perhaps TRBD1 as D (5 bases). The TCR originated in a man aged 55 to 70 with active or convalescent COVID-19. Input material: peripheral blood. CDR3 coding DNA: TGTGCCAGCAGCTTAGGAAGGGGAGGAAATCAGCCCCAGCATTTT. It specifies CASSLGRGGNQPQHF.